This is a list of T cell receptor beta chains from one sample in a study of blood T cells in healthy people across ages. Using its own MiXCR run on the 5' RACE reads, TCRdb lists one record per CDR3 protein. The table lists over a million distinct CDR3 sequences, 40% to 50% of them singletons. Specimen: blood. These receptors were taken from a woman between 18 and 29 years old in good health. Each CDR3 is given without its conserved first and last residue. Fields, in order: V gene, CDR3 protein.

TRBV4-1,ASSQGEREQF
TRBV3-1,ASSQLESEQY
TRBV10-1,ASSEGTSGEFTDTQY
TRBV5-1,ASSSQATYGYT
TRBV12-3/TRBV12-4,ASSFQGMYEQY
TRBV6-6,ASSSQSNYGYT
TRBV6-4,ASGHMNTEAF
TRBV12-3/TRBV12-4,ASSLGRLGSYGANYGYT
TRBV7-9,ASSLASSRGITDTQY
TRBV10-1,ASSESKAGASETQY
TRBV4-1,ASSQVASGTLAKNIQY
TRBV7-8,ASSLEPIEQY
TRBV2,ASSDTSGLAKNIQY
TRBV12-3/TRBV12-4,ASSPRGREEGVDEQY
TRBV4-1,ASSRSGPITEAF
TRBV4-2,ASSQDSGGRKGGQTQH
TRBV6-6,ASSQAGWSSGANVLT
TRBV5-5,ASTIGPSYNEQF
TRBV10-3,AINSPGLDHNEQF
TRBV4-2,ASSNPGQGTDTQY
TRBV4-1,ASSPGQGDSYEQY
TRBV5-1,ASSLARAGPFKNIQY
TRBV6-5,ASSYRDRGRSNEKLF